The text below deals with one TCR beta chain. Its specificity is not known. A much larger clone lies a single base off, so this may be a read error. A J-beta primer mix and a sample-barcoded 5' primer were used in a second PCR of about 7 to 12 cycles. Sequencing yielded, for each sample, at least 2.5 million paired-end reads carrying CDR3. TCRdb re-analysed the 5' RACE reads in MiXCR, keeping a single row per CDR3 protein. The sample shows about 1.6 million distinct CDR3 sequences, 34% of them seen only once. The source of the sample is a study of blood T cells in healthy people across ages. Overall study results and limits: Naive T cell percentage by flow cytometry tracked strongly with beta diversity. Age showed a roughly linear inverse relationship with TCR beta diversity per million T cells.

The germline CDR1 and CDR2 sequences are SQVTM and ANQGSEA. Trimming took 3 bases from V and 9 from J; bases not matched to a gene: 12. This CDR3 is 14 amino acids long. Every participating donor contributed 8.5 to 10 milliliters of peripheral blood through a draw. The clonotype originates from a woman under 40 in good health. Sequenced input: blood. This sequence joins TRBV29-1 and TRBJ2-3; 7 bases line up with TRBD2. Here the CDR3 reads CSVDGVAGPETQYF. The CDR3 bases are TGCAGCGTTGACGGGGTAGCGGGTCCGGAGACGCAGTATTTT.